This entry describes one TCR beta chain. The data stem from a study of quantifying T cell responses using KT2 cells. Study-wide background: cDNA was made from DNase-treated RNA using alpha and beta constant primers.

The cDNA 3' end received a ligated oligonucleotide with a UMI. First-round PCR used approximately 4 cycles and beta primers RC1.1 and RC1.2 covering TRBC1 and TRBC2. TCRdb reprocessed the UMI-ligation and nested PCR reads via MiXCR and lists one record per CDR3 protein. The sample shows about 41,000 distinct CDR3 sequences, 15% to 20% of them seen only once. Germline-derived CDR1 and CDR2 are DFQATT and SNEGSKA (reference sequence). The CDR3 consists of 15 residues. Trimming took off 0 bases at V and 5 bases at J, with 14 bases between the two ends. What was sequenced was PBMCs spiked with cells of the T cell clone KT2. The V and J genes are TRBV20-1 and TRBJ2-1; tentatively, D is TRBD1 or TRBD2 (5 bases each). This receptor was obtained from a human donor. The CDR3 loop reads CSARDGGMRHNEQFF. CDR3 sequence (DNA): TGCAGTGCTAGAGATGGGGGAATGAGGCACAATGAGCAGTTCTTC.